This T cell receptor beta chain was identified during a study of CD8+ T cells in alopecia areata. As for the study in general: Those receiving the skin were roughly 7-11-week-old female C3H/HeJ mice, whose grafts came from 6-12-month-old C3H/HeJ donors with spontaneous alopecia.

Whole-study findings and limits: Higher clonality than in normal scalp was seen in lesional scalp, especially alopecia totalis/universalis.

The CDR3 loop spans 16 amino acids. Germline-derived CDR1 and CDR2 are FNHDT and SITEND (reference sequence). Trimming pared 2 bases from V and 4 bases from J, leaving 15 bases between. Points on this clone: The antigen remains unidentified. Any gene name here is a mouse gene name. The read halts 4 residues ahead of the CDR3 end, with the missing end drawn from the germline J gene.

Extracted from the samples, RNA was reverse transcribed into cDNA to serve as the sequencing template. The protocol was immunoSEQ multiplex PCR, while the TCRdb copy is restricted to in-frame clones and leaves out a portion. This repertoire holds around 100,000 clones, and none appear only once. The TCR originated in a C3H/HeJ mouse with alopecia areata. MHC haplotype: H2-k. J is TRBJ1-4 and V is TRBV19; possible D gene TRBD1, 6 bases. The sample was lesional skin. CDR3: CASSIGSQGYNERLFF. The sequenced part of the CDR3 DNA is TGTGCCAGCAGTATTGGGTCGCAGGGGTACAACGAA.